This T cell receptor beta chain is from a study of blood T cell repertoires in COVID-19. About the study: The United States, Italy and Spain were the sources of the acute and convalescent COVID-19 samples. PBMCs, B-cell-depleted T cells, or T cells provided the cDNA or gDNA that made up the material.

The length of the CDR3 is 14 residues. The germline gives CDR1 MNHEY, CDR2 SVGEGT. V shed 2 bases and J shed 0 bases, with 8 bases lying between them. Per the authors' pipeline: Amplified reference gene primers provided the basis for estimating nucleated cell counts. The repertoire was sequenced with immunoSEQ multiplex PCR; TCRdb's copy has only in-frame clones and lacks some. V, J and clone size are taken as reported in that table, and D and trimming were inferred from the DNA itself. The sample has fewer than 700,000 clones, approximately 91% seen once. The sequencing sample was made of peripheral blood. The TCR was taken from a woman in her forties or fifties with COVID-19, enrolled during active disease. The V and J genes are TRBV6-2 or TRBV6-3 and TRBJ2-7; D is ambiguous. CDR3 sequence reads: CASSYIESSYEQYF. The CDR3 DNA follows: TGTGCCAGCAGTTACATCGAGAGCTCCTACGAGCAGTACTTC.